The 4 T cell receptor beta chains below come from one sample, sequenced in a study of OX40 agonist ivuxolimab in advanced cancers. Sequenced by immunoSEQ multiplex PCR; TCRdb stores in-frame clones only, minus some. This repertoire shows over 70,000 clones, nearly 90% found once; its top ten account for 0.25% to 0.3%. The sequenced sample was CD4+ or CD8+ T cells sorted from blood, obtained in a trial of the OX40 agonist ivuxolimab. The receptors come from an adult with an advanced solid tumor such as melanoma, head and neck, liver or kidney cancer.

The V gene is TRBV6-5, the J gene TRBJ2-5; the D gene is possibly TRBD1 (6 bases). Germline assignment: CDR1 MNHEY and CDR2 SVGAGI. CDR3 length: 14 amino acids. Trimming left V 0 bases short and J 3 bases short, with 8 bases between. The CDR3: CASSYSGGEETQYF. The CDR3 bases are TGTGCCAGCAGTTACTCAGGGGGAGAAGAGACCCAGTACTTC.

The chain combines TRBV5-4 with TRBJ2-5; unclear D gene. V was clipped by 4 bases and J by 5 bases, with 6 bases between them. This CDR3 is built from 11 residues. CDR1 and CDR2 from the germline V gene are SGHNT and YYREEE (reference sequence). The DNA for the CDR3 is TGTGCCAGCAGCAAAGAGGAGACCCAGTACTTC. It yields the protein CASSKEETQYF. Based on the CDR3 plus reference TRBV5-4 and TRBJ2-5, the full variable domain is ETGVTQSPTHLIKTRGQQVTLRCSSQSGHNTVSWYQQALGQGPQFIFQYYREEENGRGNFPPRFSGLQFPNYSSELNVNALELDDSALYLCASSKEETQYFGPGTRLLVL.

The genes are TRBV25-1 and TRBJ2-7; D is uncertain. There are 14 residues in the CDR3. Germline CDR1 and CDR2: MGHDK and SYGVNS. V was cut by 2 bases and J by 0 bases, with 8 bases left in between. CDR3 sequence reads: CASSELGSSYEQYF. The CDR3 DNA sequence: TGTGCCAGCAGTGAACTAGGCAGCTCCTACGAGCAGTACTTC.

The chain couples TRBV27 to TRBJ1-2; 9 nucleotides match TRBD1. The CDR3 is 16 residues long. Germline V gene sequence: CDR1 MNHEY, CDR2 SMNVEV (reference sequence). Losses at the gene ends were 2 bases for V and 3 bases for J; bases not matched to a gene: 7. This chain's CDR3 is CASSLHSTGGYYGYTF. CDR3 DNA sequence: TGTGCCAGCAGTTTACATTCGACAGGGGGGTACTATGGCTACACCTTC.